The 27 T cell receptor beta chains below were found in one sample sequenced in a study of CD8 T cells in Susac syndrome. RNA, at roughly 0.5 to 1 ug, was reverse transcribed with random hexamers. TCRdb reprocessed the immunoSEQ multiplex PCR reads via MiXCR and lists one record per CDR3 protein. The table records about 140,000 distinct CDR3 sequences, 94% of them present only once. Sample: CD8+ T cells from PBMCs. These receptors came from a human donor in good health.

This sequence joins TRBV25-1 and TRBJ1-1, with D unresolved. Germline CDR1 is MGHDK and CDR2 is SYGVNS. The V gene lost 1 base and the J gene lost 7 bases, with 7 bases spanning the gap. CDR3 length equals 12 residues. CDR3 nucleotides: TGTGCCAGCAGTGAATCTTGGGATGAAGCTTTCTTT. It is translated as CASSESWDEAFF. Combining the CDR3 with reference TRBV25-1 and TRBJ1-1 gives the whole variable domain EADIYQTPRYLVIGTGKKITLECSQTMGHDKMYWYQQDPGMELHLIHYSYGVNSTEKGDLSSESTVSRIRTEHFPLTLESARPSHTSQYLCASSESWDEAFFGQGTRLTVV.

CDR3 residues: CAWNSGTPNTGELFF. CDR3 bases: TGTGCCTGGAATTCCGGGACCCCGAACACCGGGGAGCTGTTTTTT. V is TRBV30 and J is TRBJ2-2, with D perhaps TRBD1 or TRBD2 (5 bases each). This CDR3 is built from 15 residues. From germline, CDR1 is GTSNPN and CDR2 SVGIG (reference sequence). Trimming removed 4 bases from V and 0 bases from J, with 12 bases in between.

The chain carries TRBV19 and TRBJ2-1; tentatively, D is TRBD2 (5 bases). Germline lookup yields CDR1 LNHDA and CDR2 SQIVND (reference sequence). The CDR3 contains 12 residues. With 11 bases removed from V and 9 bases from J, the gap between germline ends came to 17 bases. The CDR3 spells CAALSLEAEQFF. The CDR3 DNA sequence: TGTGCCGCCCTATCGTTGGAGGCTGAGCAGTTCTTC. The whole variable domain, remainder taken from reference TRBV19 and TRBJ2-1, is DGGITQSPKYLFRKEGQNVTLSCEQNLNHDAMYWYRQDPGQGLRLIYYSQIVNDFQKGDIAEGYSVSREKKESFPLTVTSAQKNPTAFYLCAALSLEAEQFFGPGTRLTVL.

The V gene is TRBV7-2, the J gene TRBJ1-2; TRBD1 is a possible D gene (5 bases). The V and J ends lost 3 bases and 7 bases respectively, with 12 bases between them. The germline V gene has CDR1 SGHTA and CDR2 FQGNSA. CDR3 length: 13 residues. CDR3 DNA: TGTGCCAGCAGCTTTGGGGGAGCCAGTGGCTACACCTTC. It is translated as CASSFGGASGYTF.

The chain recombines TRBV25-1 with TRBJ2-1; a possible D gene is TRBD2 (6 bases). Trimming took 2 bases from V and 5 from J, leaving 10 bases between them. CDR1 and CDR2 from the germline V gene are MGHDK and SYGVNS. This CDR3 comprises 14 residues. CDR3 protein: CASSEGAGNNEQFF. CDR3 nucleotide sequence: TGTGCCAGCAGTGAAGGGGCGGGGAACAATGAGCAGTTCTTC.

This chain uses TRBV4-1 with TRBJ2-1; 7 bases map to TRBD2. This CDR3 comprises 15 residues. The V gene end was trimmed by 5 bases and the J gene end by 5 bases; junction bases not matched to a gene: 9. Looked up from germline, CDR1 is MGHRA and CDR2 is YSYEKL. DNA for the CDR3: TGCGCCAGCAGCTTCATGTCGCTAGCGGACAATGAGCAGTTCTTC. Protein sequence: CASSFMSLADNEQFF.

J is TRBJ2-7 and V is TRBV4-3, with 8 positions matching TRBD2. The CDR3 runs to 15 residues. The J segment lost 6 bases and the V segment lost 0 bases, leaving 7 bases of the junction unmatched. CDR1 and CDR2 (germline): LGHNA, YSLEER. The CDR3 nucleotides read TGCGCCAGCAGCCAAGAGATATCCCTAGCGGGCGAGCAGTACTTC. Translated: CASSQEISLAGEQYF.

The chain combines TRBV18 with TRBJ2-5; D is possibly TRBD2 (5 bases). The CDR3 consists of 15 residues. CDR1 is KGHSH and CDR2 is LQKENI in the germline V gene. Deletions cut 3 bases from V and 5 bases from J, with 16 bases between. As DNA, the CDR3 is TGTGCCAGCTCACCCTTCCAGCCGAGCGGCGAGACCCAGTACTTC. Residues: CASSPFQPSGETQYF. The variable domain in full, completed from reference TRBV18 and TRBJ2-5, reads NAGVMQNPRHLVRRRGQEARLRCSPMKGHSHVYWYRQLPEEGLKFMVYLQKENIIDESGMPKERFSAEFPKEGPSILRIQQVVRGDSAAYFCASSPFQPSGETQYFGPGTRLLVL.

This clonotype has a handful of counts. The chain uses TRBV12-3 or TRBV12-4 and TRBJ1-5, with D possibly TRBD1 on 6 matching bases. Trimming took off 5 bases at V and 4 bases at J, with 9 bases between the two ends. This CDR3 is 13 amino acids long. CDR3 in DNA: TGTGCCAGCAGTCCTCAGGGGAATCAGCCCCAGCATTTT. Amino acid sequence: CASSPQGNQPQHF.

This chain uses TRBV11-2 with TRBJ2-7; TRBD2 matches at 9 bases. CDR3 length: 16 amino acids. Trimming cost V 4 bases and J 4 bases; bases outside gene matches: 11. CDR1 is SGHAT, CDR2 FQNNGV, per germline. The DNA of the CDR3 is TGTGCCAGCAGCTCCCTAAGAGCGGGAGGAAGGTACGAGCAGTACTTC. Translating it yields CASSSLRAGGRYEQYF.

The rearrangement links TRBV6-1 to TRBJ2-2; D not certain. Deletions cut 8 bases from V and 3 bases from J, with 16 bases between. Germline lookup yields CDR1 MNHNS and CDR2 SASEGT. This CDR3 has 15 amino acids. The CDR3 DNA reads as TGTGCCAGCCTCGTATTAGAATGGGACACCGGGGAGCTGTTTTTT. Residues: CASLVLEWDTGELFF.

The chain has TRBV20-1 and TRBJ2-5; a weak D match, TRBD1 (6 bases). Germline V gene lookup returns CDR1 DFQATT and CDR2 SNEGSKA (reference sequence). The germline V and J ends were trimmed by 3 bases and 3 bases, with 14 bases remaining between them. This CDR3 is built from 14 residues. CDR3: CSASTGQLEETQYF. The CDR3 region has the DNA TGCAGTGCTAGCACAGGACAGCTAGAAGAGACCCAGTACTTC.

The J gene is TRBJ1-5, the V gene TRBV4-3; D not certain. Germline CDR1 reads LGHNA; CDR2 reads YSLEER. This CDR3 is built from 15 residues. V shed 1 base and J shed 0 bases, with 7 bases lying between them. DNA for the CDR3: TGCGCCAGCAGCCAAGGCGCTAATAGCAATCAGCCCCAGCATTTT. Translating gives CASSQGANSNQPQHF.

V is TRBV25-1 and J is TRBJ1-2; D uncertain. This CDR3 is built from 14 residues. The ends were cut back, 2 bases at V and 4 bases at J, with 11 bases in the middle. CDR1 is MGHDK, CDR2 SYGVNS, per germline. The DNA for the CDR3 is TGTGCCAGCAGTGAAGAATGGACTACCTATGGCTACACCTTC. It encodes CASSEEWTTYGYTF.

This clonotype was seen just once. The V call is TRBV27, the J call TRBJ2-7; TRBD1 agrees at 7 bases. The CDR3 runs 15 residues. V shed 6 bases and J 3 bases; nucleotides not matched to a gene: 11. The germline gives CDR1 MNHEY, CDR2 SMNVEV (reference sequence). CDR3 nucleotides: TGTGCCAGCAGCCGCCTCCGGGACAGCGACTACGAGCAGTACTTC. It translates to CASSRLRDSDYEQYF.

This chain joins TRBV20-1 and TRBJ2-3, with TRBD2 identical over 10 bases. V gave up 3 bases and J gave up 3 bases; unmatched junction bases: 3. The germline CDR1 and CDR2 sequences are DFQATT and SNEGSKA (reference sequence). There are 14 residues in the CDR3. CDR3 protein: CSASGLAVTDTQYF. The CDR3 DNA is TGCAGTGCTAGTGGACTAGCGGTAACAGATACGCAGTATTTT.

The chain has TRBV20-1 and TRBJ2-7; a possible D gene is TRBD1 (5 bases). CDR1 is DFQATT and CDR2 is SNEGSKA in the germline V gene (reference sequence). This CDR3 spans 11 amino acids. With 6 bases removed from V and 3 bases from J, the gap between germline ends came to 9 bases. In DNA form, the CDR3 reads TGCAGTGCCTTGGACAACTACGAGCAGTACTTC. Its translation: CSALDNYEQYF.

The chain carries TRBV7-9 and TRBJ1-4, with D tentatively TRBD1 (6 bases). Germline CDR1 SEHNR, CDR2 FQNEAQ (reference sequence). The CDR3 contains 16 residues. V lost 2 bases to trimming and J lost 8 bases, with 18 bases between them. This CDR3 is CASSLTLDSPREKLFF. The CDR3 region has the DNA TGTGCCAGCAGCTTAACATTGGACAGTCCGAGGGAAAAACTGTTTTTT.

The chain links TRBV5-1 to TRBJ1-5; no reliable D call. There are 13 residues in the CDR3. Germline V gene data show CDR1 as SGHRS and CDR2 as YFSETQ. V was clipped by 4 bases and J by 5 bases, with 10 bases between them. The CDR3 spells CASSPLGDQPQHF. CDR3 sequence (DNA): TGCGCCAGCAGCCCCCTCGGTGATCAGCCCCAGCATTTT.

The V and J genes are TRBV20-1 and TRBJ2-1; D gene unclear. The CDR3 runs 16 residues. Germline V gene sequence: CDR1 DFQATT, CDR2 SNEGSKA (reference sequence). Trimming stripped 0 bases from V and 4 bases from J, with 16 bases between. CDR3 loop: CSARDQRLVNYNEQFF. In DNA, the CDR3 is TGCAGTGCTAGAGACCAAAGGCTAGTGAATTACAATGAGCAGTTCTTC.

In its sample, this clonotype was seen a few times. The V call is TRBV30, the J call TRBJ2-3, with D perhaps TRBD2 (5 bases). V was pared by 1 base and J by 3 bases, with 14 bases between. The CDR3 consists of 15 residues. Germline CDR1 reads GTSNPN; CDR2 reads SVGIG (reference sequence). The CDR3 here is CAWSGLVGVTDTQYF. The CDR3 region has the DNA TGTGCCTGGAGTGGCCTAGTGGGAGTGACAGATACGCAGTATTTT.

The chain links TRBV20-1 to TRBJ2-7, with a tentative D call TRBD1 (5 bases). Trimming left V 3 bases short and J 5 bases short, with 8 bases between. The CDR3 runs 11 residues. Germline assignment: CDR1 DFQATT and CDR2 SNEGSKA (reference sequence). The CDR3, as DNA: TGCAGTGCTAGGGACATCCACGAGCAGTACTTC. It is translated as CSARDIHEQYF.

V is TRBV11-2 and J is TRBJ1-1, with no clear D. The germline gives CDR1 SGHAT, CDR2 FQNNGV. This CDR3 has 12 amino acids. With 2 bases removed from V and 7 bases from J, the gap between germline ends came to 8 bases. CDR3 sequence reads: CASSLSGDEAFF. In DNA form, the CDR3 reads TGTGCCAGCAGCTTATCCGGGGATGAAGCTTTCTTT.

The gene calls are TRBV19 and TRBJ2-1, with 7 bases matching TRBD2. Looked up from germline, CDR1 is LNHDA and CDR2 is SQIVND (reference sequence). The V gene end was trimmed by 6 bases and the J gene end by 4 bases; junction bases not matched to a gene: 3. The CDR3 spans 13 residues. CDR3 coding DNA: TGTGCCAGTAGGCCAGCGGGATACAATGAGCAGTTCTTC. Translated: CASRPAGYNEQFF. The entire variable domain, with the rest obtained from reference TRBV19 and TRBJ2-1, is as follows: DGGITQSPKYLFRKEGQNVTLSCEQNLNHDAMYWYRQDPGQGLRLIYYSQIVNDFQKGDIAEGYSVSREKKESFPLTVTSAQKNPTAFYLCASRPAGYNEQFFGPGTRLTVL.

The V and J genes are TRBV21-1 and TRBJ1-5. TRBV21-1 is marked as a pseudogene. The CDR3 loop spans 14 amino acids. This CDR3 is CASSKRRGNQPQHF. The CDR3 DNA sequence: TGTGCCAGCAGCAAAAGACGGGGCAATCAGCCCCAGCATTTT.

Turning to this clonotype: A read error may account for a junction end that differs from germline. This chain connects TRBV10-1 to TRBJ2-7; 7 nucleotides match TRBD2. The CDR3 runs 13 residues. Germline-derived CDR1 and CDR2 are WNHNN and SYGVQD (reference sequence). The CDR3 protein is CASRRTSSCEQYF. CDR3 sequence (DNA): TGCGCCAGCAGACGGACTAGTTCCTGCGAGCAGTACTTC.

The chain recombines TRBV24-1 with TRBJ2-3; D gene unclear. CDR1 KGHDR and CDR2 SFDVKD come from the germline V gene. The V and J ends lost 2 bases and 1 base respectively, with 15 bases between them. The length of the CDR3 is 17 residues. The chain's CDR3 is CATSDSLGSHGTDTQYF. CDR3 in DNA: TGTGCCACCAGTGATTCTCTAGGGTCCCATGGCACAGATACGCAGTATTTT.